The 19 T cell receptor beta chains listed next were all sequenced from one sample in a study of cytomegalovirus exposure and HLA in healthy donors. Amplification used 60 Vbeta primers and 13 Jbeta primers. Profiling relied on immunoSEQ multiplex PCR, and the TCRdb table lists in-frame clones only, not all of them. The sample includes some 130,000 clones, about 70% of them seen just once. Specimen: PBMCs. Receptors were obtained from a male donor in good health and CMV-seronegative.

The gene calls are TRBV7-9 and TRBJ2-7; 9 bases match TRBD1. CDR1 and CDR2 from the germline V gene are SEHNR and FQNEAQ (reference sequence). V lost 1 base to trimming and J lost 5 bases; unmatched junction nucleotides: 0. The length of the CDR3 is 13 residues. Here the CDR3 reads CASSLGTGDEQYF. For the CDR3, the DNA is TGTGCCAGCAGCTTAGGGACAGGGGACGAGCAGTACTTC.

DNA of the CDR3: TGTGCCAGCTTGAATCTGGCTAATGAGCAGTTCTTC. Its protein product is CASLNLANEQFF. This chain uses TRBV6-1 with TRBJ2-1; D is unresolved. The V gene's germline CDR1 is MNHNS and CDR2 SASEGT. V lost 8 bases and J lost 7, with 12 bases in between. This CDR3 is built from 12 residues.

This chain links TRBV19 with TRBJ1-1; 10 positions match TRBD1. CDR1 and CDR2 (germline): LNHDA, SQIVND (reference sequence). J gave up 5 bases and V 4 bases, and 7 bases lay outside the gene matches. The CDR3 runs 15 residues. CDR3 DNA: TGTGCCAGTAGTACAGACAGGGGGCGTAGGACTGAAGCTTTCTTT. Translating gives CASSTDRGRRTEAFF.

The rearrangement uses TRBV5-6 and TRBJ2-6; 9 bases are shared with TRBD2. The CDR3 extends over 18 amino acids. Trimming cost V 0 bases and J 1 base; bases outside gene matches: 5. Germline loops: CDR1 SGHDT, CDR2 YYEEEE. CDR3 amino acids: CASSLVLAGPSGANVLTF. CDR3 nucleotides: TGTGCCAGCAGCTTGGTACTAGCGGGCCCGTCTGGGGCCAACGTCCTGACTTTC.

V and J are TRBV21-1 and TRBJ2-7; no check of the table's D call, TRBD1, against the DNA was made. TRBV21-1 corresponds to a pseudogene. The CDR3 length is 12 residues. CDR3 sequence (DNA): TGTGCCAGCAGCAAAGGCAGGCCTGAGCAGTACTTC. Translation: CASSKGRPEQYF.

The chain recombines TRBV7-2 with TRBJ2-5; 7 bases fit TRBD2. CDR3 size: 15 residues. CDR1 SGHTA and CDR2 FQGNSA come from the germline V gene. Losses at the gene ends were 1 base for V and 5 bases for J; bases not matched to a gene: 7. The CDR3 DNA follows: TGTGCCAGCAGCTTAGGGGGTCGGGAGGCGGAGACCCAGTACTTC. Its translation: CASSLGGREAETQYF.

The CDR3 sequence is CASSPPWDSYEQYF. The CDR3 DNA sequence: TGTGCCAGCTCACCACCGTGGGACTCCTACGAGCAGTACTTC. V usage is TRBV18 and J usage is TRBJ2-5; D unresolved. TRBJ2-7 explains the end of the DNA better; the J call may be wrong. Germline CDR1 KGHSH, CDR2 LQKENI. The CDR3 is 14 residues long.

The rearrangement links TRBV29-1 to TRBJ2-5; 7 bases line up with TRBD1. The J call may be faulty, since TRBJ2-7 better matches the DNA end. This CDR3 has 13 residues. The germline CDR1 and CDR2 sequences are SQVTM and ANQGSEA. The CDR3 DNA sequence: TGCAGCGTTATGACAGGGAACTCCTACGAGCAGTACTTC. Protein product: CSVMTGNSYEQYF.

The chain uses TRBV28 and TRBJ2-2, with TRBD1 matching 7 bases. V shed 5 bases, J shed 0 bases, and the junction held 6 bases outside the gene matches. The CDR3 is 16 residues long. Germline lookup yields CDR1 MDHEN and CDR2 SYDVKM. CDR3 sequence reads: CASSLQQGPNTGELFF. Here the CDR3 DNA reads TGTGCCAGCAGTCTCCAACAGGGGCCGAACACCGGGGAGCTGTTTTTT.

The V and J genes are TRBV18 and TRBJ1-4; D is unclear. The CDR3 consists of 12 residues. V lost 3 bases and J 13 bases, leaving 12 bases between the germline ends. Germline lookup yields CDR1 KGHSH and CDR2 LQKENI. The CDR3 sequence is CASSPNGPLLFF. CDR3 coding DNA: TGTGCCAGCTCACCGAACGGTCCCTTACTGTTTTTT.

The chain uses TRBV19 and TRBJ2-3, with D unclear. The ends were cut back, 5 bases at V and 0 bases at J, with 12 bases in the middle. This CDR3 comprises 15 residues. In germline, CDR1 is LNHDA, CDR2 SQIVND (reference sequence). The DNA for the CDR3 is TGTGCCAGTAGTCTCCGCTTGGCTAGCACAGATACGCAGTATTTT. Amino acid sequence: CASSLRLASTDTQYF.

The sample holds a few counts of this clone. V is TRBV27 and J is TRBJ1-1; 10 bases agree with TRBD1. V trimming: 5 bases; J trimming: 10 bases; junction bases outside the gene matches: 13. The CDR3 runs 15 residues. Germline V gene lookup returns CDR1 MNHEY and CDR2 SMNVEV (reference sequence). In nucleotides, the CDR3 is TGTGCCAGCAGTCCCCCCGGGACAGGGGCATCAGGAGCTTTCTTT. The encoded protein is CASSPPGTGASGAFF.

The chain is built from TRBV7-6 and TRBJ1-6; TRBD1 might be the D (6 bases). V was cut by 0 bases and J by 7 bases, with 16 bases left in between. Per the germline V gene, CDR1 is SGHVS and CDR2 is FNYEAQ. The CDR3 extends over 17 amino acids. The CDR3 is CASSLAPRGQTNSPLHF. CDR3 nucleotide sequence: TGTGCCAGCAGCTTAGCCCCTAGAGGACAGACAAATTCACCCCTCCACTTT.

The gene calls are TRBV4-1 and TRBJ1-4; a weak D match, TRBD1 (6 bases). Germline CDR1 and CDR2: MGHRA and YSYEKL. The V end lost 1 base, the J end lost 6 bases, and 12 bases lay between the germline ends. The CDR3 is made up of 15 amino acids. The DNA of the CDR3 is TGCGCCAGCAGCCAAGTAAAGGGGGGGGATGAAAAACTGTTTTTT. Residues: CASSQVKGGDEKLFF.

In its sample, this clone was seen a few times. The CDR3 sequence: CASSARRGRRTEAFF. The CDR3 DNA reads TGTGCCAGCAGTGCCCGCAGGGGGCGTCGGACTGAAGCTTTCTTT. V is TRBV6-5 and J is TRBJ1-1; 8 bases map to TRBD1. Germline V lookup: CDR1 MNHEY, CDR2 SVGAGI. This CDR3 region has 15 residues. After removal of 5 bases from V and 5 bases from J, the junction contained 10 bases not matched to a gene.

The chain carries TRBV27 and TRBJ1-1, with D tentatively TRBD1 (6 bases). V was clipped by 5 bases and J by 0 bases, with 13 bases between them. Germline assignment: CDR1 MNHEY and CDR2 SMNVEV (reference sequence). CDR3 length: 15 amino acids. The CDR3 sequence is CASSPRTDLNTEAFF. The CDR3 coding sequence is TGTGCCAGCAGTCCACGGACAGACCTGAACACTGAAGCTTTCTTT.

This clone was detected a few times. This chain connects TRBV5-8 to TRBJ1-1; 7 nucleotides line up with TRBD1. The CDR3 is 17 amino acids. The J segment lost 3 bases and the V segment lost 7 bases, leaving 18 bases of the junction unmatched. Germline-derived CDR1 and CDR2 are SGHTS and YDEGEE. Written as DNA, the CDR3 is TGTGCCAGCGACCGGTGGAGGGGGCGAGACCGCTACACTGAAGCTTTCTTT. Its protein is CASDRWRGRDRYTEAFF.

The rearrangement links TRBV6-5 to TRBJ2-7, with 9 bases fitting TRBD1. CDR3 length: 15 amino acids. CDR1 is MNHEY and CDR2 is SVGAGI in the germline V gene. The V segment lost 3 bases and the J segment 2 bases; nucleotides outside the gene matches: 5. CDR3 residues: CASSYTTGGTYEQYF. CDR3 sequence (DNA): TGTGCCAGCAGTTATACGACAGGGGGAACCTACGAGCAGTACTTC.

This rearrangement joins TRBV7-3 to TRBJ2-1, with TRBD2 identical over 8 bases. The germline V gene encodes CDR1 SGHTA and CDR2 FQGTGA. Trimming took 2 bases from V and 6 from J; bases not matched to a gene: 18. The CDR3 loop spans 19 amino acids. The CDR3 spells CASSLAPSSGTRNRNEQFF. In DNA, the CDR3 is TGTGCCAGCAGCTTAGCCCCAAGCTCTGGGACTAGAAATCGCAATGAGCAGTTCTTC.